The clone carrying this T cell receptor (beta chain) has at least ten counts. Its specificity is unknown. This specimen belongs to a study of glioma-infiltrating T cells. Study in general: About a million peripheral T cells were targeted at roughly 4.5- to 11-fold coverage. Notes on the study in general: Signature shared blood CDR3 motifs were enriched in low-divergence and depleted in high-divergence patients. Above-expected tissue-blood divergence occurred in all gliomas, most in low-grade ones.

The CDR3 contains 14 residues. The germline V gene encodes CDR1 MNHEY and CDR2 SVGEGT. The V gene lost 1 base and the J gene lost 2 bases, with 7 bases spanning the gap. Amplification of TCR alpha and beta CDR3 regions from RNA used iRepertoire nested multiplex PCR. A single record per CDR3 protein comes from TCRdb applying MiXCR to the multiplex PCR reads. The profile shows a few hundred thousand distinct CDR3 sequences, approximately 42% of them singletons. V and J are TRBV6-2 or TRBV6-3 and TRBJ2-3; D might be TRBD2 (5 bases). The sequence was obtained from a human donor with low-grade glioma or glioblastoma, undergoing nonglioma brain surgery, or in good health (not recorded which). Input material: glioma tissue, nonneoplastic brain tissue, or PBMCs (not recorded which). CDR3 sequence reads: CASSYWTHTDTQYF. The CDR3 coding sequence is TGTGCCAGCAGTTACTGGACTCACACAGATACGCAGTATTTT.